This T cell receptor (beta chain) was retrieved from a study of T cells in localized non-small cell lung cancer (dated by TCRdb to 2020 to 2021). About the investigation overall: The study examined T cell repertoires in hundreds of patients with early-stage NSCLC and compared tumors with uninvolved tumor-adjacent lungs. All 240 or so NSCLC patients in the cohort were treatment-naive and had localized lung tumors that were resected. NSCLC patients had a mean age of approximately 72 years, and about 140 were male and nearly 110 female.

At diagnosis, peripheral blood, uninvolved tumor-adjacent lung and tumor were collected and were preserved as a mix of fresh-frozen and FFPE material. For TCR repertoire profiling, the blood samples were analyzed as peripheral blood mononuclear cells. CDR1 and CDR2 are read off the germline V gene as MDHEN and SYDVKM. The CDR3 sequence holds 15 residues, the cysteine and phenylalanine included. Just CDR3 DNA is preserved here, 45 bases in frame from base 1. Here V drops 5 bases and J drops 4 bases, and the junction holds 6 bases not matched to any gene. The immunoSEQ Assay was used to sequence TCR beta CDR3 regions from DNA. The published analysis was carried out like this. To compute T cell density, TCR beta template counts were normalized to usable DNA, which was estimated by amplifying housekeeping genes. Using the preseqR package, richness was estimated by extrapolating to 120,000 templates for tissue samples and 400,000 templates for PBMC samples. Clonality was taken to be one minus Pielou's evenness. Tissue-enriched TCRs were identified through differential abundance testing performed on productive amino-acid clonotypes, with a minimum total count of 5 and an alpha of 0.1. The Jaccard Index and the Morisita Overlap Index were used to quantify repertoire overlap between compartments. GLIPH clustered TCR beta CDR3s with public tetramer-defined viral CDR3s; viral motifs required at least three viral sequences plus V-gene enrichment. Here the immuneACCESS table is served through TCRdb, limited to in-frame sequences with V and J called. Missing clones are a known gap in these copies; in checked studies unresolved V genes cover under half, and the rest lacks a known reason. V and J calls and clone size are given by that table; D and trimming were obtained from the DNA. The sample table holds about 33,000 clones, of which around 80% were seen once. Of the sample, roughly 15% is held by the ten largest clones.

Findings and caveats that apply to the study as a whole: Longer overall survival was associated with higher T cell density in blood, whereas shorter survival was associated with higher clonality in adjacent lung. Uninvolved tumor-adjacent lung showed the highest T cell clonality, higher than tumor, which suggests more focused antigenic responses in the uninvolved tumor-adjacent lung. Because the study design was exploratory, TCR variables were selected using unadjusted p-values without false-discovery rate correction. Of the top 100 tumor clones, a median of 57 were detected in paired uninvolved adjacent lung; roughly 29 were also among that lung's top 100. Because multi-region tumor sequencing was not performed, intratumor heterogeneity could not be ruled out.

Concerning this clone itself: The specificity of this receptor is unknown. No base quality values were provided; no much bigger clone lies one nucleotide off.

The sequence joins TRBV28 to TRBJ1-5; TRBD1 agrees with 9 junctional bases. The receptor's source is a male donor at least 60 years old with stage III squamous cell lung carcinoma. The specimen comprised peripheral blood, sampled before any cancer treatment. The nucleotide sequence is given as TGTGCCAGCAGTCCCCGGACAGGGGTGAATCAGCCCCAGCATTTT. This is translated as CASSPRTGVNQPQHF.